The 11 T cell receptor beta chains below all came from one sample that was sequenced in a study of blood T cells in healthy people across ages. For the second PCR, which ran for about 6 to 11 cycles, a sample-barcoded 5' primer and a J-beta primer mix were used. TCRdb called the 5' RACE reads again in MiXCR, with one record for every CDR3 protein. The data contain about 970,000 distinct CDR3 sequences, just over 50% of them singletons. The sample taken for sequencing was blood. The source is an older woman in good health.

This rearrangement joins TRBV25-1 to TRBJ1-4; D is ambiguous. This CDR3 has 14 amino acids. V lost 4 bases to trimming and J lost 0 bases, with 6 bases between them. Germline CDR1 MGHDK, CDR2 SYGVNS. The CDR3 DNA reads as TGTGCCAGCAGTGCGTTCGCAACTAATGAAAAACTGTTTTTT. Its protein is CASSAFATNEKLFF.

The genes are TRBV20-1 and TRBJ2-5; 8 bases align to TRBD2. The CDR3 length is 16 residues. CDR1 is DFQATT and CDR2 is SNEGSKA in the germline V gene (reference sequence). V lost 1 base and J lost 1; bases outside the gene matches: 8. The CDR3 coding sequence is TGCAGTGCTAGAGGGTCGAAACTAGCGGCCCAAGAGACCCAGTACTTC. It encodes CSARGSKLAAQETQYF.

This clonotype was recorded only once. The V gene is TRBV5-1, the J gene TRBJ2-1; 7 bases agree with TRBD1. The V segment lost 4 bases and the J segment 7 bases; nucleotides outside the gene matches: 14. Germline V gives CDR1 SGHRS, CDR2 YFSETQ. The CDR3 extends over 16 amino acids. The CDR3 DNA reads TGCGCCAGCAGCACTGAACCAGGGGGAGTTGATAATGAGCAGTTCTTC. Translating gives CASSTEPGGVDNEQFF.

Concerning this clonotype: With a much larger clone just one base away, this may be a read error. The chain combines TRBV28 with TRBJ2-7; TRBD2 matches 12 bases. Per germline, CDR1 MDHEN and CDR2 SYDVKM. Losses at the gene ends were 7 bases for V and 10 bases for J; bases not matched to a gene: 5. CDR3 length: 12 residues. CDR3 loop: CASKTSGSVQYF. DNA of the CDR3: TGTGCCAGCAAGACTAGCGGGAGCGTTCAGTACTTC.

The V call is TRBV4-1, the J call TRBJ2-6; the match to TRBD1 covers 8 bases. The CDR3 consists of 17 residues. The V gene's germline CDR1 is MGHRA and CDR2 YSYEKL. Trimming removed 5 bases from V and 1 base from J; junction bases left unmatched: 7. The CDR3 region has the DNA TGCGCCAGCAGCTCAACAGGGGGGTTATCTGGGGCCAACGTCCTGACTTTC. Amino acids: CASSSTGGLSGANVLTF.

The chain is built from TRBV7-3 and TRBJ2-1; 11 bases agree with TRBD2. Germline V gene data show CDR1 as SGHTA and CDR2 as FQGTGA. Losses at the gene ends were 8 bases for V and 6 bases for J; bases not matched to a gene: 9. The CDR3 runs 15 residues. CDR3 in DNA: TGTGCCAGCGGTAGCGGGAGGGCACAGGGCAATGAGCAGTTCTTC. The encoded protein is CASGSGRAQGNEQFF. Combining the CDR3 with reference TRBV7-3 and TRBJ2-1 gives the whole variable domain GAGVSQTPSNKVTEKGKYVELRCDPISGHTALYWYRQSLGQGPEFLIYFQGTGAADDSGLPNDRFFAVRPEGSVSTLKIQRTERGDSAVYLCASGSGRAQGNEQFFGPGTRLTVL.

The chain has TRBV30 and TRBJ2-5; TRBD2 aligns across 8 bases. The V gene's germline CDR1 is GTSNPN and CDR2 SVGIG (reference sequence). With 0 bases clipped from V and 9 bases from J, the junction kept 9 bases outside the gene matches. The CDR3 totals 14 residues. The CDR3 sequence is CAWSVGTSGTAQYF. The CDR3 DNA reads TGTGCCTGGAGTGTGGGAACTAGCGGCACGGCCCAGTACTTC.

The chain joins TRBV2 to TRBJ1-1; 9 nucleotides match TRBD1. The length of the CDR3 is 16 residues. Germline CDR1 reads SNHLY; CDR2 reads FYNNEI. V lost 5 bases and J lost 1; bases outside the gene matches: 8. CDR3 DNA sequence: TGTGCCAGCAGTTCCAACAGGGGGCAGGGGAACACTGAAGCTTTCTTT. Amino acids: CASSSNRGQGNTEAFF.

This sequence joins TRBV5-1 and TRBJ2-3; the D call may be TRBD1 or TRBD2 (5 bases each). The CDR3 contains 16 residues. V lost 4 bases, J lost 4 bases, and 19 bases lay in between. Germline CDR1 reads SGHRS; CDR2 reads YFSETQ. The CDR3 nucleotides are TGCGCCAGCAGCATCCAGGGACGAGCGCAAGCAGATACGCAGTATTTT. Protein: CASSIQGRAQADTQYF.

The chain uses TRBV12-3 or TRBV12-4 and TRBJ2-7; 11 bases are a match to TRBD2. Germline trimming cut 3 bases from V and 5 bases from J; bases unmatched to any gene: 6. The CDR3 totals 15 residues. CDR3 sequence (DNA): TGTGCCAGCAGTTTGTTACTAGCGGGAGTCGACGAGCAGTACTTC. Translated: CASSLLLAGVDEQYF.

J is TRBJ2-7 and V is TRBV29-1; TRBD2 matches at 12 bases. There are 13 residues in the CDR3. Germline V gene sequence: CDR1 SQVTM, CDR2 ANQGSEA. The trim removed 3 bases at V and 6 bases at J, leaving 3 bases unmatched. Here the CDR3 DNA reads TGCAGCGTTGACACTAGCGGGAGGACCGAGCAGTACTTC. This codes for CSVDTSGRTEQYF.